The clone carrying this TCR beta chain has just a few counts. Its antigen remains unidentified. This record comes from a study of hypomethylating agent response in myelodysplastic syndrome. Study background: Hypomethylating treatment was azacitidine in most of the 11, decitabine in 3 of 11. Most often mutated was TET2, found in 5 of 11 patients. Overall study findings and caveats: Healthy controls were not age-matched to MDS patients, possibly affecting comparisons.

V shed 8 bases, J shed 5 bases, and the junction held 5 bases outside the gene matches. The CDR3 is 12 residues long. Germline V lookup: CDR1 SNHLY, CDR2 FYNNEI. Sequencing used immunoSEQ multiplex PCR; TCRdb keeps in-frame clones, though not all of them. Seen here are 6,000 or so clones, roughly four fifths observed once, and the top ten hold more than 9.5%. This rearrangement joins TRBV2 to TRBJ1-2, with TRBD1 matching 7 bases. The sample was bone marrow, taken before or after starting hypomethylating agent treatment for myelodysplastic syndrome (not recorded which). The TCR sequence derives from a human donor with myelodysplastic syndrome. The CDR3, as DNA: TGTGCCAGCGGGGGACAGCCTTATGGCTACACCTTC. It translates to CASGGQPYGYTF.